This T cell receptor beta chain was recovered during a study of blood T cells in healthy people across ages. The study's findings and limits: A roughly linear fall in TCR beta diversity per million T cells was seen with increasing age. Unknown donor CMV status possibly confounded expanded clonotype changes.

It was with a sample-barcoded 5' primer and a J-beta primer mix that a second PCR of about 6 to 12 cycles was run. The template-switch adaptor, which had 12 random nucleotides, put a tag on each cDNA molecule. Using its own MiXCR run on the 5' RACE reads, TCRdb lists one record per CDR3 protein. The sample lists 540,000 or so distinct CDR3 sequences, around 24% occurring once. Worth noting for this clonotype: The antigen is not known.

Germline V gives CDR1 MDHEN, CDR2 SYDVKM. Germline trimming cut 6 bases from V and 7 bases from J; bases unmatched to any gene: 11. The CDR3 has 14 amino acids. These records were also assigned to another study, of T cells of mothers and their children. This second study says: Overlap measured in related mother-child pairs was slightly, non-significantly higher than in unrelated pairs.

This receptor was taken from a boy aged 5-17 years in good health. This chain joins TRBV28 and TRBJ2-7, with 8 bases identical to TRBD1. Sequenced material: blood. The CDR3 nucleotides are TGTGCCAGCAGACTTACGACAGGGGTTGGGGAGCAGTACTTC. It translates to CASRLTTGVGEQYF.